The source of this T cell receptor beta chain is a study of blood T cell repertoires in COVID-19. Background on the study: Material from acute and convalescent COVID-19 was sourced from the United States, Italy and Spain.

V lost 6 bases, J lost 7 bases, and 9 bases lay in between. Germline V lookup: CDR1 SNHLY, CDR2 FYNNEI. The CDR3 consists of 11 residues. Method: immunoSEQ multiplex PCR; TCRdb's copy keeps in-frame clones and lacks some. The data hold some 140,000 clones, with just over 75% observed a single time. Sequencing was done on a sample of peripheral blood. This receptor was taken from a human donor in a cohort sampled during active COVID-19. The V and J genes are TRBV2 and TRBJ1-1; a possible D gene is TRBD1 (5 bases). The CDR3 is CASRSTVEAFF. CDR3 nucleotides: TGTGCCAGCAGATCGACAGTTGAAGCTTTCTTT. The complete variable domain, with remaining parts taken from reference TRBV2 and TRBJ1-1, reads EPEVTQTPSHQVTQMGQEVILRCVPISNHLYFYWYRQILGQKVEFLVSFYNNEISEKSEIFDDQFSVERPDGSNFTLKIRSTKLEDSAMYFCASRSTVEAFFGQGTRLTVV.